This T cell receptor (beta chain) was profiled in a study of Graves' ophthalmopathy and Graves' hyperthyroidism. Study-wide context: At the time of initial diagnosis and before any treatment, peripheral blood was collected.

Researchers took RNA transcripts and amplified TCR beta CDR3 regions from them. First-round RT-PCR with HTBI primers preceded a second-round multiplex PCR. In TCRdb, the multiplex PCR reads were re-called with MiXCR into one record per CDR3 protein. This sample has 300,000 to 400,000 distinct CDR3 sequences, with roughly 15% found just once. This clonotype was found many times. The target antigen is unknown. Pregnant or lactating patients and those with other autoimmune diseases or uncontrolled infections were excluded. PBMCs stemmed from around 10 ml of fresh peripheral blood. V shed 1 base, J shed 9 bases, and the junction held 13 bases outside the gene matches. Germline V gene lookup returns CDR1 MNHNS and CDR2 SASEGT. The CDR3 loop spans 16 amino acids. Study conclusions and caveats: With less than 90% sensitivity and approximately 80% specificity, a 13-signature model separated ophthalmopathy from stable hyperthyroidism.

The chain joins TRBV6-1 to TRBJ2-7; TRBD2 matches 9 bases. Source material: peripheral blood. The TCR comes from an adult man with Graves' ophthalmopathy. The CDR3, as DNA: TGTGCCAGCAGTGAAGGTCGGCTAGCGGGGACCGCGAGGCAGTACTTC. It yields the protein CASSEGRLAGTARQYF.